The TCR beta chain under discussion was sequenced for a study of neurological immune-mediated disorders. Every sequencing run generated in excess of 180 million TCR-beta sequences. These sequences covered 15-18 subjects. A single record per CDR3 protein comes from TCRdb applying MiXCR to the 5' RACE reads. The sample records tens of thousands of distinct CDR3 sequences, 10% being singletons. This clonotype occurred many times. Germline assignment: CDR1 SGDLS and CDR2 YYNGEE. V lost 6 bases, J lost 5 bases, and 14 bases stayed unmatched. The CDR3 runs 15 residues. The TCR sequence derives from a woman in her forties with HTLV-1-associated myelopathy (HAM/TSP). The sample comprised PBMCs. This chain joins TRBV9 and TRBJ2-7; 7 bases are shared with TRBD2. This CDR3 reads CASIEPGLAVHEQYF. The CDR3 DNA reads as TGTGCCAGCATCGAGCCCGGGCTAGCGGTCCACGAGCAGTACTTC.